This T cell receptor beta chain is from a study of tumor and adjacent non-tumor tissue in lung cancer. Study-level information: Histology: 12 adenocarcinoma, a couple of squamous cell carcinoma, 1 small cell lung cancer. On average, productive TCRbeta reads reached roughly 4.2 million per sample. Study-level points and caveats: In normal lung, the top 100 clones were significantly more dominant than in tumor.

A modified ARM-PCR protocol with three rounds of nested PCR amplified TCRbeta. TCRdb ran MiXCR on the multiplex PCR reads and lists one entry per CDR3 protein. This sample has tens of thousands of distinct CDR3 sequences, with around 75% found just once. CDR1 is MNHEY and CDR2 is SMNVEV in the germline V gene (reference sequence). Trimming at V came to 6 bases and at J to 2 bases, leaving 6 bases not matched to a gene. This CDR3 region has 15 residues. This clonotype was counted only a few times. Its antigen is unknown. RNA was extracted from bulk tissue without any cell sorting. Newly diagnosed lung cancer patients had thoracic surgery in China, August–late 2014, without prior chemotherapy.

V gene TRBV27 combines with J gene TRBJ2-1; 8 nucleotides match TRBD1. This receptor was taken from a woman aged 50 to 65 with non-small cell lung cancer. The sequenced sample consisted of lung tumor tissue. CDR3 in DNA: TGTGCCAGCAGCTCCAGGGGGCCTGCCTACAATGAGCAGTTCTTC. This translates into CASSSRGPAYNEQFF.